A single sample gave rise to the 2 T cell receptor beta chains below, sequenced in a study of shared clonotypes between healthy human individuals. Naive CD8 cells were CD45RO-negative, positively selected for CCR7, excluding terminally differentiated effector memory CD45RA+ cells. Some clones are missing from TCRdb's copy, which holds only in-frame ones; the method was immunoSEQ multiplex PCR. The data show about 650,000 clones, about 95% seen once. Sequenced: naive CD8+ T cells sorted from blood. The receptors derive from a woman aged 25 to 39 in good health.

J is TRBJ1-5 and V is TRBV27; D unresolved. This CDR3 spans 13 amino acids. Germline V CDR1 and CDR2: MNHEY, SMNVEV (reference sequence). Trimming took off 7 bases at V and 6 bases at J, with 13 bases between the two ends. DNA of the CDR3: TGTGCCAGCAAGCGGGGAACGGGTCAGCCCCAGCATTTT. It is translated as CASKRGTGQPQHF.

This rearrangement joins TRBV28 to TRBJ2-2; D call uncertain. Germline values: CDR1 MDHEN, CDR2 SYDVKM. The CDR3 is 12 residues long. V lost 6 bases and J 1 base, leaving 3 bases between the germline ends. CDR3: CASSWNTGELFF. CDR3 in DNA: TGTGCCAGCAGCTGGAACACCGGGGAGCTGTTTTTT.